Here is one T cell receptor (beta chain) with its context. Antigen: not known. This entry comes from a study of vaccination and CD4 T cells after COVID-19. On the study more broadly: Convalescent donors totaled six males and four females, including two who were Hispanic.

The treatment denotes: roughly 11-day PBMC culture with coronavirus spike peptide pools or control peptides (ViraFEST assay). During the years 2011-2018, before the COVID-19 pandemic, the unexposed donor's CD4+ T cells were collected. PBMC cultures, at 1.5 million to 2.5 million cells per well, received 8.5 to 10 IU/ml IL-2 and approximately 10 ug/ml peptide pools. Cultured CD4+ T-cell DNA underwent Oncomine TCR Beta short-read sequencing. Each CDR3 protein gets one entry after TCRdb re-called the PCR reads with MiXCR. The profile covers approximately 6,400 distinct CDR3 sequences, with about 44% appearing a single time and around a quarter taken by the ten largest. Findings and caveats of the study: The great majority, 304 of 307 vaccine-specific clones, proved spike mono-reactive in convalescent patients. Convalescent patients saw a median 86.3% of their reactive clones show up only after vaccination.

V was clipped by 6 bases and J by 5 bases, with 22 bases between them. This CDR3 has 16 residues. Looked up from germline, CDR1 is LNHDA and CDR2 is SQIVND (reference sequence). The V and J genes are TRBV19 and TRBJ2-5, with a weak D call TRBD1 (5 bases). The TCR comes from a human donor in good health. Sequenced material: CD4+ T cells from blood, cultured in vitro. Here the CDR3 DNA reads TGTGCCAGTAGGCGGCAGGGTTTTAGTTCCCGGGAGACCCAGTACTTC. This sequence encodes CASRRQGFSSRETQYF. Combining the CDR3 with reference TRBV19 and TRBJ2-5 gives the whole variable domain DGGITQSPKYLFRKEGQNVTLSCEQNLNHDAMYWYRQDPGQGLRLIYYSQIVNDFQKGDIAEGYSVSREKKESFPLTVTSAQKNPTAFYLCASRRQGFSSRETQYFGPGTRLLVL.